This T cell receptor beta chain was sequenced in a study of cytomegalovirus exposure and HLA in healthy donors. Study-wide context: In an early release, HLA-typed donors contributed tens of millions of unique TCR sequences. Overall study findings and caveats: Later on, a genetic analysis was performed. It linked a missense variant in DCLRE1C with V- and J-gene trimming of TCR beta.

Trimming cost V 2 bases and J 7 bases, with 5 bases left between them. CDR1 is GTSNPN, CDR2 SVGIG, per germline (reference sequence). The CDR3 loop spans 10 amino acids. PCR involved 60 Vbeta and 13 Jbeta primers. Measured with immunoSEQ multiplex PCR; TCRdb has only the in-frame clones, and not every one. The profile shows about 160,000 clones, around 69% of them singletons. This clone was detected only once. Its specificity is unknown. The donors (healthy individuals) were bone marrow donors. Source material: PBMCs. The V and J genes are TRBV30 and TRBJ2-5, with D hard to call. The source is a man aged 60-69 years in good health and CMV-seronegative. The CDR3 is CAWSTGTQYF. In DNA, the CDR3 is TGTGCCTGGAGTACGGGGACCCAGTACTTC.